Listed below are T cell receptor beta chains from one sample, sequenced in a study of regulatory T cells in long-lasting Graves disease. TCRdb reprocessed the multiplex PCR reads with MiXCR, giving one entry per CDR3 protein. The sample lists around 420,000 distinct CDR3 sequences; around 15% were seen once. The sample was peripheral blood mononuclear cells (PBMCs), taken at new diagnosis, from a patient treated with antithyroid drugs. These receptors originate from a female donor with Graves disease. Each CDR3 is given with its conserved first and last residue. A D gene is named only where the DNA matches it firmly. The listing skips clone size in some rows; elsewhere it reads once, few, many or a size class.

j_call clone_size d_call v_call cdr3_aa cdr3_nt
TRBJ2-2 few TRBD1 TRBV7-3 CASSSPGQGHTGELFF TGTGCCAGCAGCTCCCCCGGACAGGGGCACACCGGGGAGCTGTTTTTT
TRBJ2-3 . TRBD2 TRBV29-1 CSVEQDLAGKVWDTQYF TGCAGCGTTGAACAAGATCTAGCGGGGAAGGTCTGGGATACGCAGTATTTT
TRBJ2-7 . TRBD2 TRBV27 CASRSGTSGLFEQYF TGTGCCAGCAGATCTGGGACTAGCGGGTTATTCGAGCAGTACTTC
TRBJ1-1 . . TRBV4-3 CASSKPGRGASTEAFF TGCGCCAGCAGCAAACCCGGCAGGGGAGCGAGCACTGAAGCTTTCTTT
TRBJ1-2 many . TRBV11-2 CASSLDHRDTNGYTF TGTGCCAGCAGCTTAGACCACCGGGACACCAATGGCTACACCTTC
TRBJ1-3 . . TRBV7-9 CASSLVVLQGTSGNTIYF TGTGCCAGCAGCTTAGTTGTTTTACAGGGAACCTCTGGAAACACCATATATTTT
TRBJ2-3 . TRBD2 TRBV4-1 CASSLQIAGAVQDTQHF TGCGCCAGCAGCCTCCAGATAGCGGGAGCGGTCCAAGATACGCAACATTTT
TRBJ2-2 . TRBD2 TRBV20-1 CSAREPSGYTGELFF TGCAGTGCTAGAGAGCCTAGCGGGTACACCGGGGAGCTGTTTTTT
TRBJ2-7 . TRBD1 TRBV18 CASSPRDRPSYEQYF TGTGCCAGCTCACCGCGGGACAGGCCATCCTACGAGCAGTACTTC
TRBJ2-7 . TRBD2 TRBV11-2 CASSRSGRNYEQYF TGTGCCAGCAGCCGCAGCGGGAGGAACTACGAGCAGTACTTC
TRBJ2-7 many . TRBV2 CASSGTGPTVGKQYF TGTGCCAGCAGTGGCACGGGACCGACTGTCGGGAAGCAGTACTTC
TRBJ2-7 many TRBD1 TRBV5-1 CASSLEGAFYEQYF TGCGCCAGCAGCTTGGAGGGGGCCTTCTACGAGCAGTACTTC
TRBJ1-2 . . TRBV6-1 CASSNTGNYGYTF TGTGCCAGCAGCAATACAGGGAACTATGGCTACACCTTC
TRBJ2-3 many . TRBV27 CASSSGATQGADTQYF TGTGCCAGCAGTTCAGGGGCCACCCAAGGGGCAGATACGCAGTATTTT
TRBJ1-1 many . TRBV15 CATWGRGYAEAFF TGTGCCACATGGGGCAGGGGATACGCTGAAGCTTTCTTT
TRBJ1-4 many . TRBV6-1 CASSLQGLNEKLFF TGTGCCAGCAGCTTACAGGGACTTAATGAAAAACTGTTTTTT
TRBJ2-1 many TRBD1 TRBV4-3 CASSQTGGFTTNEQFF TGCGCCAGCAGCCAGACAGGGGGCTTTACCACCAATGAGCAGTTCTTC
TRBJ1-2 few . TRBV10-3 CAIRKDGDYGYTF TGTGCCATCAGGAAGGACGGGGACTATGGCTACACCTTC
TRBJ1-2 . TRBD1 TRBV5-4 CASSFGSGDRAGYTF TGTGCCAGCAGCTTTGGGTCGGGGGACAGAGCTGGCTACACCTTC
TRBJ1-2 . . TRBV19 CASSPSLPRAYGYTF TGTGCCAGTAGTCCTTCTTTGCCCAGGGCCTATGGCTACACCTTC
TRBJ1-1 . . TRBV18 CASSRQGPNTEAFF TGTGCCAGCTCACGCCAAGGCCCGAACACTGAAGCTTTCTTT
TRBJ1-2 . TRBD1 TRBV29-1 CSVDRQGGGYTF TGCAGCGTTGATAGACAGGGGGGTGGCTACACCTTC
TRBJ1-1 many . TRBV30 CARSAQVNTEAFF TGTGCCCGCTCCGCCCAGGTGAACACTGAAGCTTTCTTT
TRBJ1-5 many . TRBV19 CASSNTAVGNQPQHF TGTGCCAGTAGTAATACAGCGGTAGGGAATCAGCCCCAGCATTTT
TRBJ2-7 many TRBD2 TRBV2 CASRSSGRTYEQYF TGTGCCAGCAGGAGTAGCGGGAGGACCTACGAGCAGTACTTC
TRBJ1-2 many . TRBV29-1 CSVVDTSYGYTF TGCAGCGTTGTCGACACCTCCTATGGCTACACCTTC
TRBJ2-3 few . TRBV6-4 CASSNTWTATDTQYF TGTGCCAGCAGTAACACGTGGACAGCAACAGATACGCAGTATTTT
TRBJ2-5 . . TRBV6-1 CASSGDGILKETQYF TGTGCCAGCAGTGGGGACGGGATTTTGAAAGAGACCCAGTACTTC
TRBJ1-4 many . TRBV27 CASATNEKLFF TGTGCCAGCGCAACAAATGAAAAACTGTTTTTT
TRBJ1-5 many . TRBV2 CASSQGTGQPQHF TGTGCCAGCAGCCAAGGCACCGGTCAGCCCCAGCATTTT
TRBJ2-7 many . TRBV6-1 CATDNRQGKGEQYF TGTGCCACCGACAATCGGCAGGGGAAAGGCGAGCAGTACTTC
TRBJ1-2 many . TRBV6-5 CASSYFVSYGYTF TGTGCCAGCAGTTACTTTGTGAGCTATGGCTACACCTTC
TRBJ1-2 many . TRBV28 CASSVGDMDYGYTF TGTGCCAGCAGTGTAGGGGACATGGACTATGGCTACACCTTC
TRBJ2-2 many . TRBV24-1 CATSDFEGAGELFF TGTGCCACCAGTGATTTTGAAGGCGCCGGGGAGCTGTTTTTT
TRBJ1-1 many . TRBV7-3 CASSPDGSMNTEAFF TGTGCCAGCAGCCCTGACGGAAGCATGAACACTGAAGCTTTCTTT